The 10 T cell receptor beta chains in this list originate from one sample, sequenced in a study of blood T cell repertoires in COVID-19. Only in-frame clones appear in the TCRdb table, and some are missing; sequencing was by immunoSEQ multiplex PCR. The data show 61,000 or so clones, with just over 85% seen just once and under 20% held by the top ten. The sample taken for sequencing was peripheral blood. The receptors derive from a woman aged 80 or over with active COVID-19.

The chain recombines TRBV5-1 with TRBJ1-1; 7 bases match TRBD1. The CDR3 spans 14 residues. V trimming: 3 bases; J trimming: 6 bases; junction bases outside the gene matches: 8. Per germline, CDR1 SGHRS and CDR2 YFSETQ. The CDR3 DNA is TGCGCCAGCAGCTCAAGGACAGGTAAGGCTGAAGCTTTCTTT. Its translation is CASSSRTGKAEAFF.

J is TRBJ2-5 and V is TRBV7-2; 8 bases align to TRBD2. The germline gives CDR1 SGHTA, CDR2 FQGNSA. This CDR3 is built from 16 residues. V lost 5 bases to trimming and J lost 5 bases; unmatched junction nucleotides: 13. The CDR3 DNA sequence: TGTGCCAGCAGCCCCTGGTCTAGCGGGCTAAGGGAGACCCAGTACTTC. It specifies CASSPWSSGLRETQYF. The complete variable domain, with remaining parts taken from reference TRBV7-2 and TRBJ2-5, reads GAGVSQSPSNKVTEKGKDVELRCDPISGHTALYWYRQSLGQGLEFLIYFQGNSAPDKSGLPSDRFSAERTGGSVSTLTIQRTQQEDSAVYLCASSPWSSGLRETQYFGPGTRLLVL.

The rearrangement joins TRBV9 to TRBJ2-1; TRBD2 agrees at 7 bases. J gave up 1 base and V 0 bases, and 1 base lay outside the gene matches. Germline lookup yields CDR1 SGDLS and CDR2 YYNGEE. The CDR3 has 15 residues. The CDR3 DNA sequence: TGTGCCAGCAGCGTAGTGGGGGGGTCCTACAATGAGCAGTTCTTC. It specifies CASSVVGGSYNEQFF. Complete variable domain (other parts from reference TRBV9 and TRBJ2-1): DSGVTQTPKHLITATGQRVTLRCSPRSGDLSVYWYQQSLDQGLQFLIQYYNGEERAKGNILERFSAQQFPDLHSELNLSSLELGDSALYFCASSVVGGSYNEQFFGPGTRLTVL.

The rearrangement joins TRBV29-1 to TRBJ2-5; D gene uncertain. Germline CDR1 is SQVTM and CDR2 is ANQGSEA. V was cut by 6 bases and J by 4 bases, with 15 bases left in between. This CDR3 comprises 13 residues. Here the CDR3 reads CSVVRGQGETQYF. The CDR3, as DNA: TGCAGCGTCGTCAGAGGCCAAGGAGAGACCCAGTACTTC.

This clone was counted once. This chain connects TRBV9 to TRBJ2-5, with 14 bases aligning to TRBD2. Trimming at V came to 3 bases and at J to 7 bases, leaving 11 bases not matched to a gene. The CDR3 loop spans 17 amino acids. CDR1 and CDR2 (germline): SGDLS, YYNGEE. The CDR3 region is CASSDNPGLAGDRTQYF. In nucleotides, the CDR3 is TGTGCCAGCAGCGATAACCCGGGACTAGCGGGGGACAGGACCCAGTACTTC. The complete variable domain, with remaining parts taken from reference TRBV9 and TRBJ2-5, reads DSGVTQTPKHLITATGQRVTLRCSPRSGDLSVYWYQQSLDQGLQFLIQYYNGEERAKGNILERFSAQQFPDLHSELNLSSLELGDSALYFCASSDNPGLAGDRTQYFGPGTRLLVL.

The chain has TRBV19 and TRBJ2-3; 10 bases agree with TRBD2. Germline loops: CDR1 LNHDA, CDR2 SQIVND (reference sequence). The CDR3 runs 17 residues. The ends lost 3 bases at V and 2 bases at J; junction bases unmatched: 8. The CDR3 DNA reads TGTGCCAGTAGTATGGCTAGCGGGGGCCTCACCACAGATACGCAGTATTTT. Its translation: CASSMASGGLTTDTQYF. Full variable domain (missing parts from reference TRBV19 and TRBJ2-3): DGGITQSPKYLFRKEGQNVTLSCEQNLNHDAMYWYRQDPGQGLRLIYYSQIVNDFQKGDIAEGYSVSREKKESFPLTVTSAQKNPTAFYLCASSMASGGLTTDTQYFGPGTRLTVL.

The CDR3 reads CASSLLPTGGHGYTF. The CDR3 bases are TGCGCCAGCAGCTTGTTACCGACAGGGGGACATGGCTACACCTTC. The chain is built from TRBV5-1 and TRBJ1-2; 9 bases map to TRBD1. CDR1 SGHRS and CDR2 YFSETQ come from the germline V gene. Trimming removed 1 base from V and 6 bases from J; junction bases left unmatched: 7. This CDR3 has 15 residues.

The chain recombines TRBV7-2 with TRBJ1-6; D is ambiguous. Per the germline V gene, CDR1 is SGHTA and CDR2 is FQGNSA. V was shortened by 5 bases and J by 6 bases, with 20 bases between the two germline ends. The CDR3 runs 17 residues. The CDR3 loop is CASSRDSVLRGNSPLHF. CDR3 nucleotide sequence: TGTGCCAGCAGCCGCGATTCAGTCCTGAGAGGTAATTCACCCCTCCACTTT.

V gene TRBV19 combines with J gene TRBJ1-1; weak D call: TRBD1 (5 bases). This CDR3 has 17 amino acids. CDR1 and CDR2 (germline): LNHDA, SQIVND (reference sequence). The V gene lost 7 bases and the J gene lost 4 bases, with 25 bases spanning the gap. The DNA for the CDR3 is TGTGCCAGTAATCCTTGGGTGTCAGGGATGAGGACCACTGAAGCTTTCTTT. It yields the protein CASNPWVSGMRTTEAFF.

The V call is TRBV7-2, the J call TRBJ2-5; 8 bases agree with TRBD2. Losses at the gene ends were 5 bases for V and 4 bases for J; bases not matched to a gene: 6. Germline V lookup: CDR1 SGHTA, CDR2 FQGNSA. There are 14 residues in the CDR3. The CDR3 sequence is CASSPDGGGETQYF. CDR3 in DNA: TGTGCCAGCAGCCCTGACGGGGGGGGAGAGACCCAGTACTTC.